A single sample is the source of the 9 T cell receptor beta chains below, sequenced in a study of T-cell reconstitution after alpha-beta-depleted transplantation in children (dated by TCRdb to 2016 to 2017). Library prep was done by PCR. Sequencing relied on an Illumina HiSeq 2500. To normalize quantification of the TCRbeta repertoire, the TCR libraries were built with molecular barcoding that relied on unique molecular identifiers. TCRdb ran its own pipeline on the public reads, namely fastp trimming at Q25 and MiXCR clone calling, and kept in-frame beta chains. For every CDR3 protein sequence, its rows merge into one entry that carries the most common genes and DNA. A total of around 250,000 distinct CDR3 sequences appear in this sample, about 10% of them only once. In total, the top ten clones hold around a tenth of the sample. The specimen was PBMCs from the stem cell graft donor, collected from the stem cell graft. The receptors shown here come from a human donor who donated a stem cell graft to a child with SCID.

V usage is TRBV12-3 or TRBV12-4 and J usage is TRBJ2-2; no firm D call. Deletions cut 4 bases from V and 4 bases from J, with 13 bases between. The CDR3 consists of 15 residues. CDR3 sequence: CASSSRVLGTGELFF. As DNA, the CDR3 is TGTGCCAGCAGTTCCCGGGTCCTAGGCACCGGGGAGCTGTTTTTT.

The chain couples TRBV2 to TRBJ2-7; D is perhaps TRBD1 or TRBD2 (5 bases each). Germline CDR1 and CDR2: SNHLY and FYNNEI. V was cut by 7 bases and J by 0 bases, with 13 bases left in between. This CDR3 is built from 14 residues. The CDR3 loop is CASMTARGSYEQYF. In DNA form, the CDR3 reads TGTGCCAGCATGACAGCCCGGGGCTCCTACGAGCAGTACTTC. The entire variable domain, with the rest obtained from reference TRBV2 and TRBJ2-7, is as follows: EPEVTQTPSHQVTQMGQEVILRCVPISNHLYFYWYRQILGQKVEFLVSFYNNEISEKSEIFDDQFSVERPDGSNFTLKIRSTKLEDSAMYFCASMTARGSYEQYFGPGTRLTVT.

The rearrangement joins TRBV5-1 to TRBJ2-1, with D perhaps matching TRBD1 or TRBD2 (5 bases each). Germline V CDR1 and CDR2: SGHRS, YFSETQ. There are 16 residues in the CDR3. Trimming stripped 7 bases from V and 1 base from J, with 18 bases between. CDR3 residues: CASAELGDASYNEQFF. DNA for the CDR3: TGCGCCAGCGCTGAATTAGGGGACGCTTCCTACAATGAGCAGTTCTTC.

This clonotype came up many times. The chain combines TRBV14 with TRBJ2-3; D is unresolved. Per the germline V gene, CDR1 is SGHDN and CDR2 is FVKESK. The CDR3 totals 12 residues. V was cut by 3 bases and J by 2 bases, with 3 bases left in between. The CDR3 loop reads CASSQDTDTQYF. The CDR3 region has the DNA TGTGCCAGCAGCCAGGACACAGATACGCAGTATTTT.

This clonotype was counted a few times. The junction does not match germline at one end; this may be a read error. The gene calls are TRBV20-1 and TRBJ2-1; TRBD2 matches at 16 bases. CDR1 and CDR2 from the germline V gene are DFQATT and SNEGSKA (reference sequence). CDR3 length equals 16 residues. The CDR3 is CCARLGLAGGPYEQFF. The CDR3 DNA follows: TGCTGTGCTAGGCTGGGACTAGCGGGGGGGCCCTATGAGCAGTTCTTC.

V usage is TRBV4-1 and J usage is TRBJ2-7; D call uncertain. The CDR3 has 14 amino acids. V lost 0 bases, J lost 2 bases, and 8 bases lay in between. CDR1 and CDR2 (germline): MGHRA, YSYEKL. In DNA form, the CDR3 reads TGCGCCAGCAGCCAAGAGGTTAGGGCCTACGAGCAGTACTTC. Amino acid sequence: CASSQEVRAYEQYF.

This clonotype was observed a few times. In DNA, the CDR3 is TGCGCCAGCAGCTCAGTCGGGGAAGCTTTCTTT. It encodes CASSSVGEAFF. This chain connects TRBV5-1 to TRBJ1-1, with D uncertain. The CDR3 consists of 11 residues. Trimming took off 3 bases at V and 8 bases at J, with 8 bases between the two ends. The germline gives CDR1 SGHRS, CDR2 YFSETQ.

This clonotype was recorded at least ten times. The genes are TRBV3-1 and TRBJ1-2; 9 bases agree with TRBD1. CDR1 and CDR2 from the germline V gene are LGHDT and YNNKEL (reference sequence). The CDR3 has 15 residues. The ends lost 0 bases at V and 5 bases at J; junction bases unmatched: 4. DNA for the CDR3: TGTGCCAGCAGCCAAGACTACAGGGGGCTATATGGCTACACCTTC. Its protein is CASSQDYRGLYGYTF.

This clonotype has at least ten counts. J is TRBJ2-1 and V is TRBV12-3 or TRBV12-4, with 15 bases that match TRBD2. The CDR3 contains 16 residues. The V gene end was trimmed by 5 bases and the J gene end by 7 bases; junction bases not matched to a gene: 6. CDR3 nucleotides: TGTGCCAGCAGTCTACCGGGACTAGCGGGGGGAAATGAGCAGTTCTTC. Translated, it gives CASSLPGLAGGNEQFF.